Sequencing of this T cell receptor (beta chain) was carried out in a study of control samples from healthy donors and cancer patients. Using immunoSEQ multiplex PCR, the repertoire was profiled, and TCRdb retains in-frame clones only, with some absent. The sample comprises 95,000 to 100,000 clones, around 82% of which are singletons, and roughly 2% rests with the top ten. Trimming shortened V by 0 bases and J by 5 bases, and 10 bases separated the two germline ends. There are 14 residues in the CDR3. Germline V CDR1 and CDR2: SGHVS, FNYEAQ. The sequenced material came from blood. The clonotype comes from a man aged 55 to 70 in good health. This chain connects TRBV7-6 to TRBJ2-5; D tentatively reads TRBD1 or TRBD2 (5 bases each). CDR3 DNA sequence: TGTGCCAGCAGCTTAGCGGGATGGGGGGAGACCCAGTACTTC. Protein product: CASSLAGWGETQYF.